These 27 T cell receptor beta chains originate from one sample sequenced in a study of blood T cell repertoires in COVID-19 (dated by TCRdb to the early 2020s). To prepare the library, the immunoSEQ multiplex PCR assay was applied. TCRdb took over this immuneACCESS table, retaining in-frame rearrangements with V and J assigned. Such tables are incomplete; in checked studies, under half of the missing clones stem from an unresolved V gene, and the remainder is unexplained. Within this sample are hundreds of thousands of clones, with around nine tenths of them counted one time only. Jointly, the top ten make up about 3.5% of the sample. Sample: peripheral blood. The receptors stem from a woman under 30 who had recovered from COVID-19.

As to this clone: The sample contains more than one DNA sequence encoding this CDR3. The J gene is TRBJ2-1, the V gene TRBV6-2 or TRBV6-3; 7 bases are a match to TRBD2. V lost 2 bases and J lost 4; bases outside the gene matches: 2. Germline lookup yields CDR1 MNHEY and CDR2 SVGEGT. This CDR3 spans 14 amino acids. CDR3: CASSYSGDYNEQFF. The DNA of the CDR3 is TGTGCCAGCAGTTACAGCGGGGATTACAATGAGCAGTTCTTC.

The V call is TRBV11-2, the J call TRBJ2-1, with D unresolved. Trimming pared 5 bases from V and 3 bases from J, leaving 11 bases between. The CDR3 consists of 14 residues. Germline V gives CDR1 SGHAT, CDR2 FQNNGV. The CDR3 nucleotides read TGTGCCAGCAGCCCAGAATCGTTCTACAATGAGCAGTTCTTC. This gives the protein CASSPESFYNEQFF.

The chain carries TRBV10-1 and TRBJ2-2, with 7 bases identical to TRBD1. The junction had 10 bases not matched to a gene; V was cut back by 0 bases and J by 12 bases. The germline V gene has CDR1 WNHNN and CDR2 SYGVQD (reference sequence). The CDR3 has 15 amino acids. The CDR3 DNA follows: TGCGCCAGCAGTGAGTCATTGCAGAAGACAGGGAAGCTGTTTTTT. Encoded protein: CASSESLQKTGKLFF.

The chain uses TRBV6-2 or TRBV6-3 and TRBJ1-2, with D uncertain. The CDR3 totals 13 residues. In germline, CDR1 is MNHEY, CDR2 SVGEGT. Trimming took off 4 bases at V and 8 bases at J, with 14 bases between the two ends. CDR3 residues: CASSFAGEGGYTF. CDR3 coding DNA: TGTGCCAGCAGTTTTGCTGGGGAGGGAGGCTACACCTTC.

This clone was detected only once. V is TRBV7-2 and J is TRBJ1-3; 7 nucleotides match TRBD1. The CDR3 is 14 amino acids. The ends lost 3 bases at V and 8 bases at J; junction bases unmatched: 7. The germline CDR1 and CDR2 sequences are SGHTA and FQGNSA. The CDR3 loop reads CASSFRTGGDTIYF. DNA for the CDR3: TGTGCCAGCAGCTTTCGGACAGGTGGGGACACCATATATTTT.

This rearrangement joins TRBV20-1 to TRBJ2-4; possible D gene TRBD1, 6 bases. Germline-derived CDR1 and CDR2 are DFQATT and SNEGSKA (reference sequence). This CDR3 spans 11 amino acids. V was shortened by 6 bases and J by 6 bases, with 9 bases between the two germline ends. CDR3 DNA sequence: TGCAGTGCCACACAGGGAAACATTCAGTACTTC. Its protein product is CSATQGNIQYF.

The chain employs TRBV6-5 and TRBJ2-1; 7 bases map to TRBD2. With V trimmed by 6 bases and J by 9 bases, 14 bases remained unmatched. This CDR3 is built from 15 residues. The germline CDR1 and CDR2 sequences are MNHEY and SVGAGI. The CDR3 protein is CASRPGRAGKSEQFF. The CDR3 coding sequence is TGTGCCAGCAGACCGGGGAGGGCCGGTAAAAGTGAGCAGTTCTTC.

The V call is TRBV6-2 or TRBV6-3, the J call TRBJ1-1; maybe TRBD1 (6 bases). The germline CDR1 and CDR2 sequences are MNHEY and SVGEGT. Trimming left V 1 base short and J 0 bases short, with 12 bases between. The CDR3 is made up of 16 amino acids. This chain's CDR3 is CASSYFRGGVNTEAFF. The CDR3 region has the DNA TGTGCCAGCAGTTACTTTCGCGGGGGCGTGAACACTGAAGCTTTCTTT.

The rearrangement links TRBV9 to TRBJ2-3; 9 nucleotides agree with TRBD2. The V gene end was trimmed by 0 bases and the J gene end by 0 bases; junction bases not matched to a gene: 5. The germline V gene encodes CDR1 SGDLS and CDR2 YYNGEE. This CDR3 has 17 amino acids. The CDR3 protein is CASSVVGLAFSTDTQYF. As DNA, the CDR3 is TGTGCCAGCAGCGTAGTCGGACTAGCGTTTAGCACAGATACGCAGTATTTT.

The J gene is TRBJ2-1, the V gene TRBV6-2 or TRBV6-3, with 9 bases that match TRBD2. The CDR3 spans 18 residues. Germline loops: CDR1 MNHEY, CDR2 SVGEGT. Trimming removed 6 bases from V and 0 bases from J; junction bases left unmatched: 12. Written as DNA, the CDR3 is TGTGCCAGCAGCCGAATCCCCCTAGCGGGGATCTCCTACAATGAGCAGTTCTTC. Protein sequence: CASSRIPLAGISYNEQFF.

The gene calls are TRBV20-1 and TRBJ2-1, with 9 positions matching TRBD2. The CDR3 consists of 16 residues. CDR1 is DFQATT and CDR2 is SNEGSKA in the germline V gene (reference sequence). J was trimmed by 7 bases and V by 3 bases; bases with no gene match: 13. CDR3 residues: CSASVFFSGSANEQFF. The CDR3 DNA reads TGCAGTGCTAGTGTATTCTTTAGCGGGAGTGCAAATGAGCAGTTCTTC.

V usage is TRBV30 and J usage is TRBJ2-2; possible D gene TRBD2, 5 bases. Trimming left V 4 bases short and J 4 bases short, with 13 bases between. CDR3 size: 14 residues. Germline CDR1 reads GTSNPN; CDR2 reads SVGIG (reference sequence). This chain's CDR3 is CAWTVGLATGELFF. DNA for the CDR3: TGTGCCTGGACCGTCGGACTCGCCACCGGGGAGCTGTTTTTT.

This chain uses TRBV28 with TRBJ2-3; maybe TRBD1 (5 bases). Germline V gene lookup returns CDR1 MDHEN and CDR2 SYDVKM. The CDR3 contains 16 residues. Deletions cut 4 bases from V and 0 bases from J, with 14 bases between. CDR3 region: CASSSSRGSSTDTQYF. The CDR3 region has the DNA TGTGCCAGCAGTTCTTCTAGGGGTTCTAGCACAGATACGCAGTATTTT. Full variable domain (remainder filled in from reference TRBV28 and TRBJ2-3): DVKVTQSSRYLVKRTGEKVFLECVQDMDHENMFWYRQDPGLGLRLIYFSYDVKMKEKGDIPEGYSVSREKKERFSLILESASTNQTSMYLCASSSSRGSSTDTQYFGPGTRLTVL.

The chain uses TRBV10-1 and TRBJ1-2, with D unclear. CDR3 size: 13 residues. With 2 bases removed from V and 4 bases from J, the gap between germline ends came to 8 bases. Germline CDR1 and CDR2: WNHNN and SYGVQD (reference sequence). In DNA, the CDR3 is TGCGCCAGCAGTGAGGCGGGAGGCTATGGCTACACCTTC. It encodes CASSEAGGYGYTF.

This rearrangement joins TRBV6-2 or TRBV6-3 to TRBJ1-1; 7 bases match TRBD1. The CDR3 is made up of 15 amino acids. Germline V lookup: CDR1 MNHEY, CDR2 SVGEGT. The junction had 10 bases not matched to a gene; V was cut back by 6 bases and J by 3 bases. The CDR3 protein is CASSRYGGTDTEAFF. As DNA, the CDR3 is TGTGCCAGCAGCCGCTATGGGGGGACAGACACTGAAGCTTTCTTT.

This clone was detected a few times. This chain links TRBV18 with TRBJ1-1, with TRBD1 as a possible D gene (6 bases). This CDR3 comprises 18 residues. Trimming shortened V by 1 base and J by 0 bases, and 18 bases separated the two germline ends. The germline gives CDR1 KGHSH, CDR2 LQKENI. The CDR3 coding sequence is TGTGCCAGCTCACCACGTGGAGAGGGGGTCTCACTGAACACTGAAGCTTTCTTT. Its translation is CASSPRGEGVSLNTEAFF.

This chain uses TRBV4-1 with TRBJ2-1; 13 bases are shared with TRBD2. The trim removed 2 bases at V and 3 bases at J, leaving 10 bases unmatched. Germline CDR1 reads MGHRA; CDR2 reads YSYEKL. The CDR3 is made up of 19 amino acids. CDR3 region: CASSQTPTSGRVSYNEQFF. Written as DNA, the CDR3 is TGCGCCAGCAGCCAAACGCCCACTAGCGGGAGGGTTAGCTACAATGAGCAGTTCTTC.

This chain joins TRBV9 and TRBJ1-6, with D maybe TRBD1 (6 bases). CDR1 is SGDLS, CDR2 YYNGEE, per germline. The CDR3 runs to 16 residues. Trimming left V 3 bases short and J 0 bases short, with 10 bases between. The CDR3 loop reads CASSADRSSYNSPLHF. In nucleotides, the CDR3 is TGTGCCAGCAGCGCCGACAGGAGCTCCTATAATTCACCCCTCCACTTT.

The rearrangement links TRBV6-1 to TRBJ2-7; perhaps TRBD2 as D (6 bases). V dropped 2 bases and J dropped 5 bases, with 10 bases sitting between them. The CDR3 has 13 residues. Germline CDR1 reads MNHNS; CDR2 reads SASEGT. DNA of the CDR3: TGTGCCAGCAGTGAATGGGGGGTCCACGAGCAGTACGTC. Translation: CASSEWGVHEQYV.

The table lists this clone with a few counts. The CDR3 nucleotides are TGTGCCAGCAGTTTAACTAGTCTCTATGAGCAGTTCTTC. Its protein is CASSLTSLYEQFF. The V gene is TRBV6-2 or TRBV6-3, the J gene TRBJ2-1; TRBD2 is a possible D gene (5 bases). Per the germline V gene, CDR1 is MNHEY and CDR2 is SVGEGT. The CDR3 loop spans 13 amino acids. The V end lost 4 bases, the J end lost 8 bases, and 12 bases lay between the germline ends.

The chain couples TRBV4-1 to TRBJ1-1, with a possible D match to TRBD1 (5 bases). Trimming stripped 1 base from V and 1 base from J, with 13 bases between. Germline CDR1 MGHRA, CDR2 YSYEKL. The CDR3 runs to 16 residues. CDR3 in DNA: TGCGCCAGCAGCCAAGGAGCAGGGCAGGGGAACACTGAAGCTTTCTTT. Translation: CASSQGAGQGNTEAFF.

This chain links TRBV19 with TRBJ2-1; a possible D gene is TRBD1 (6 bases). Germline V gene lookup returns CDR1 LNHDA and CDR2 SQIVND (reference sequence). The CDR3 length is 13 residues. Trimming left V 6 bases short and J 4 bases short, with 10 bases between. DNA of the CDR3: TGTGCCAGTAGCTCCGACAGGTACAATGAGCAGTTCTTC. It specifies CASSSDRYNEQFF.

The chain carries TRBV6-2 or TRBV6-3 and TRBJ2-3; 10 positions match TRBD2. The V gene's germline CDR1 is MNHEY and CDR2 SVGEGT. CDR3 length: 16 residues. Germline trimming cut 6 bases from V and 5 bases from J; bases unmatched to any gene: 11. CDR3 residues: CASSPYFSGRKDTQYF. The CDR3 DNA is TGTGCCAGCAGCCCCTATTTTAGCGGGAGGAAAGATACGCAGTATTTT.

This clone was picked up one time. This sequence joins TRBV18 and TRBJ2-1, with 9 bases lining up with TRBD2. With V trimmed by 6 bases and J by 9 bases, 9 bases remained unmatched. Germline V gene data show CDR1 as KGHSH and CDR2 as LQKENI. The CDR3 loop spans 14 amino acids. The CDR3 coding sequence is TGTGCCAGCTCGAATGTAGCGGGAGCGCGTGAGCAGTTCTTC. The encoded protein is CASSNVAGAREQFF.

The CDR3 sequence: CSVRQTQETQYF. DNA of the CDR3: TGCAGCGTCCGACAGACCCAAGAGACCCAGTACTTC. The gene calls are TRBV29-1 and TRBJ2-5, with TRBD1 as a possible D gene (5 bases). Germline CDR1 reads SQVTM; CDR2 reads ANQGSEA. The CDR3 covers 12 residues. V was trimmed by 6 bases and J by 1 base, leaving 9 bases between them.

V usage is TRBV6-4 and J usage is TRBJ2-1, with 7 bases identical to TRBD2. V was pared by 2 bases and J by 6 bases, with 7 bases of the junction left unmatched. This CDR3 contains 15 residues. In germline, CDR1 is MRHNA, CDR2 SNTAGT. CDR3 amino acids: CASSDPGEGSNEQFF. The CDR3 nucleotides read TGTGCCAGCAGTGACCCGGGGGAGGGGAGCAATGAGCAGTTCTTC.

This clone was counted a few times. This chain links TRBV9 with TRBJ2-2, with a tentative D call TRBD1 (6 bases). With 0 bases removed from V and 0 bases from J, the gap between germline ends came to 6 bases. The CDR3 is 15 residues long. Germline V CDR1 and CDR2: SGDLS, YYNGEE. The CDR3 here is CASSVAGANTGELFF. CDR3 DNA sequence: TGTGCCAGCAGCGTAGCAGGGGCGAACACCGGGGAGCTGTTTTTT.